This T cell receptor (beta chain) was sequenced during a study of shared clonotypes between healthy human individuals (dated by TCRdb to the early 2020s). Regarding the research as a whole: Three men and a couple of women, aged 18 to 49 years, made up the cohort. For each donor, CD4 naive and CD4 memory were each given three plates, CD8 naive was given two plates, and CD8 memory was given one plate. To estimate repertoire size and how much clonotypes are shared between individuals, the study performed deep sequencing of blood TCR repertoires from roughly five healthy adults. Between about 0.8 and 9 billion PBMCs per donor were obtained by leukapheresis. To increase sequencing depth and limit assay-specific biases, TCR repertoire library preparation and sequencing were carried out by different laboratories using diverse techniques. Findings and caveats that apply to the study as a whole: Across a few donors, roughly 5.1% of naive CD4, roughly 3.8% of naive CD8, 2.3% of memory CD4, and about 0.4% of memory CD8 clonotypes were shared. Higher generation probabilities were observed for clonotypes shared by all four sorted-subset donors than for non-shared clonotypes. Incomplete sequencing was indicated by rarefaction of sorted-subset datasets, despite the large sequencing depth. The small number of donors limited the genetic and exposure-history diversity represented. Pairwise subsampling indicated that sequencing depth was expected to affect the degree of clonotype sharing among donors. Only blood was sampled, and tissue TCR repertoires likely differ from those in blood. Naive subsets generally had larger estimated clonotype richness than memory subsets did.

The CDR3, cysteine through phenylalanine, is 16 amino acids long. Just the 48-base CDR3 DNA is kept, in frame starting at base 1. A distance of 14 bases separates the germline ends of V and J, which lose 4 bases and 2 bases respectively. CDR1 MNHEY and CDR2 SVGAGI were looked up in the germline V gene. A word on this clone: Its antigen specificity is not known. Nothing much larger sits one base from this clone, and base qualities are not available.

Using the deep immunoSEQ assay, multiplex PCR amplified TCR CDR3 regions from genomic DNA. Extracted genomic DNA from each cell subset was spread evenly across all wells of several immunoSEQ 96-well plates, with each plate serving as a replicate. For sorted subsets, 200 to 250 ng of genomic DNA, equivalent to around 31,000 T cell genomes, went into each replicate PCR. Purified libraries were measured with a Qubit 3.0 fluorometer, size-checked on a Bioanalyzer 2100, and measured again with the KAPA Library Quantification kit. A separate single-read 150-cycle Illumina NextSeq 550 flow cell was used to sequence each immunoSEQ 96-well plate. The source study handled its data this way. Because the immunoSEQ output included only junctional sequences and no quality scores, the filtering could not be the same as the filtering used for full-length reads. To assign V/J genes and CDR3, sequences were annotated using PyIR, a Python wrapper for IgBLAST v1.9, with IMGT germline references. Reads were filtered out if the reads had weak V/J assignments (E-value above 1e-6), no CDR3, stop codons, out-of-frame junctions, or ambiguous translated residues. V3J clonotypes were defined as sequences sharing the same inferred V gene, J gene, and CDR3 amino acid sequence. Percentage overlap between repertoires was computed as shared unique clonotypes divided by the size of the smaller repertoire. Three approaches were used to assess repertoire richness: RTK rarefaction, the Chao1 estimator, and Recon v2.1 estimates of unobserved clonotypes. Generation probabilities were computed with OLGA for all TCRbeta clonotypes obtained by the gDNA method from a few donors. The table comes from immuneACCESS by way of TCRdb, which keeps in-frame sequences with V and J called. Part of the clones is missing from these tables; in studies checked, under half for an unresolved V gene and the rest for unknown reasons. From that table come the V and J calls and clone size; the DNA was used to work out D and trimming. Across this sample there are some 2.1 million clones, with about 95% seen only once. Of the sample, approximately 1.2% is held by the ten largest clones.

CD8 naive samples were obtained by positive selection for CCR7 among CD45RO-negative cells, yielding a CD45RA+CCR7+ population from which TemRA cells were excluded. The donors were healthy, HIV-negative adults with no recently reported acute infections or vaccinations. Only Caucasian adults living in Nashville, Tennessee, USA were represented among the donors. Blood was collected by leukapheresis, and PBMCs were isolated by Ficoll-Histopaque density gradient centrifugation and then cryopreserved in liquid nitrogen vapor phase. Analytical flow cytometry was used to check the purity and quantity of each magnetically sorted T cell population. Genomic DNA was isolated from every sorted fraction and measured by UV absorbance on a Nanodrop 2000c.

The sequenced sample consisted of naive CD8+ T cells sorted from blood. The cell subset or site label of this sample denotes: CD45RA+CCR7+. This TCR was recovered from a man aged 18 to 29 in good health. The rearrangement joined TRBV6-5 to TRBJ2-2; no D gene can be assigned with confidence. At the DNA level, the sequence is TGTGCCAGCAGTTCCCCGCAGGAGTCAAACACCGGGGAGCTGTTTTTT. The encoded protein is CASSSPQESNTGELFF.